This TCR beta chain was sequenced for a study of shared clonotypes between healthy human individuals. Study-wide points: Sequencing depth was expected to affect clonotype sharing among donors. Non-shared clonotypes displayed generation probabilities falling below those of clonotypes present in all four donors.

CDR1 and CDR2 from the germline V gene are SGHVS and FQNEAQ. V was trimmed by 3 bases and J by 7 bases, leaving 12 bases between them. The CDR3 sequence is 14 residues long. Sorted-subset replicate PCRs used 150 to 200 ng DNA, 30,000 or so T cell genomes. Generated by immunoSEQ multiplex PCR, the TCRdb table keeps only in-frame clones and is missing some. The table shows about 2.2 million clones, with under 95% occurring only once. Concerning this clone itself: Its antigen is unknown.

Cells designated naive CD8 were CD45RO-negative and were positively selected for CCR7, with terminally differentiated effector memory CD45RA+ cells excluded. The receptor was derived from a man between 18 and 29 years old in good health. Some clones in this sample may be carry-over from other donors' samples. The rearrangement joins TRBV7-8 to TRBJ1-4; a weak D match, TRBD1 (6 bases). Sequencing input: naive CD8+ T cells from PBMCs. The CDR3 sequence is CASSFQGNGEKLFF. The CDR3, as DNA: TGTGCCAGCAGCTTCCAGGGGAACGGTGAAAAACTGTTTTTT.